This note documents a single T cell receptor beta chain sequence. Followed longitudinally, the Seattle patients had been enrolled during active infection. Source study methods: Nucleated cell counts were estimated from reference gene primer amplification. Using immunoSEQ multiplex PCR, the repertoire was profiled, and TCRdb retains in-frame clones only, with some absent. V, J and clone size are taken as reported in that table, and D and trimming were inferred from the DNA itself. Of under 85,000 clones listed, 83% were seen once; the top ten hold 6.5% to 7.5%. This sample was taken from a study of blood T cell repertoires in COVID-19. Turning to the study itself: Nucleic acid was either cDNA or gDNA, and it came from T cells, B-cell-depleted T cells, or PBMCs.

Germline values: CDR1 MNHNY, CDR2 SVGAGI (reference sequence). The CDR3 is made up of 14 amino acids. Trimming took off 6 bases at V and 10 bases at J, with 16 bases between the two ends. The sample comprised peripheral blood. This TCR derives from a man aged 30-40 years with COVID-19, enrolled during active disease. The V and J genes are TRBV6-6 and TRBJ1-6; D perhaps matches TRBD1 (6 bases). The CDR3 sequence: CASRDTGIRSPLHF. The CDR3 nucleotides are TGTGCCAGCAGGGACACAGGGATAAGATCACCCCTCCACTTT.